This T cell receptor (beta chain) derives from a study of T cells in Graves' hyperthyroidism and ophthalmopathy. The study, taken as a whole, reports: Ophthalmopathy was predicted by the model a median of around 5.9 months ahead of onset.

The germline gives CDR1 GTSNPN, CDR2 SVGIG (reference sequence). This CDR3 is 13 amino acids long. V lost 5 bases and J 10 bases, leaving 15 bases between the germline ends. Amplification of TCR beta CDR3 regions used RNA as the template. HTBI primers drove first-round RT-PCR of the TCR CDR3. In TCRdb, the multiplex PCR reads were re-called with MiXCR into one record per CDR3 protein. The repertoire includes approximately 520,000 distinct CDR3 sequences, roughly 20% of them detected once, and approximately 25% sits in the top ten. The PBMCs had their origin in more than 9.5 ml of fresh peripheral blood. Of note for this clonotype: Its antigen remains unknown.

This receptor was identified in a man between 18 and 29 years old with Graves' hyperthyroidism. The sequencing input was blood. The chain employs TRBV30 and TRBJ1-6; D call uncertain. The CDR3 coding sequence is TGTGCCTGGGCGAACGGTGAACAGTCACCCCTCCACTTT. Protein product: CAWANGEQSPLHF.